This T cell receptor (beta chain) was captured in a study of blood T cell repertoires in COVID-19. Clones were sequenced by immunoSEQ multiplex PCR, and TCRdb holds only the in-frame ones, with some missing. Of roughly 230,000 clones in the sample, roughly 80% were seen once. This clone showed up just once. The V and J ends lost 1 base and 9 bases, in that order; junction bases with no gene match: 17. The length of the CDR3 is 19 residues. From germline, CDR1 is SGHVS and CDR2 FQNEAQ. The chain recombines TRBV7-8 with TRBJ1-6; 8 positions agree with TRBD1. Sequencing was performed on peripheral blood. The sequence was obtained from an elderly woman with acute or convalescent COVID-19. Here the CDR3 DNA reads TGTGCCAGCAGCTTAGTAGCGGGTGTTGTTGGGCAGGGGGCTTCACCCCTCCACTTT. Amino acids: CASSLVAGVVGQGASPLHF.